Shown below are 23 T cell receptor beta chains from a single sample sequenced in a study of identical twins. TCRdb processed the 5' RACE reads anew with MiXCR; each CDR3 protein has one entry. The data contain about 690,000 distinct CDR3 sequences, approximately 21% of them singletons. These data also featured in a second study, about T cells expressing NK-cell markers.

Material: PBMCs. Source of these receptors: a woman between 18 and 29 years old in good health.

This clonotype was seen a handful of times. V is TRBV12-2 and J is TRBJ2-7. TRBV12-2 is a pseudogene. The CDR3 runs to 12 residues. The CDR3 nucleotides are TGTGCAAGTCGCTTAACGATATACGAGCAGTACTTC. It yields the protein CASRLTIYEQYF.

This clonotype was recorded a few times. This rearrangement joins TRBV12-3 or TRBV12-4 to TRBJ1-1; TRBD1 is a possible D gene (5 bases). Trimming shortened V by 6 bases and J by 2 bases, and 13 bases separated the two germline ends. CDR3 size: 14 residues. CDR3 DNA sequence: TGTGCCAGCAGCCCAGCCGGGGCAAACACTGAAGCTTTCTTT. Its protein product is CASSPAGANTEAFF.

This clonotype has a handful of counts. This chain connects TRBV4-3 to TRBJ1-6, with 9 bases matching TRBD1. Germline-derived CDR1 and CDR2 are LGHNA and YSLEER. Trimming at V came to 1 base and at J to 10 bases, leaving 11 bases not matched to a gene. The length of the CDR3 is 17 residues. CDR3 coding DNA: TGCGCCAGCAGCCAAGCATGGGAGGACAGGGGCGGCTCACCCCTCCACTTT. Translated: CASSQAWEDRGGSPLHF.

The chain has TRBV9 and TRBJ2-1, with D possibly matching TRBD2 (6 bases). Germline CDR1 and CDR2: SGDLS and YYNGEE. CDR3 length: 16 residues. V shed 3 bases and J shed 5 bases, with 18 bases lying between them. CDR3 region: CASSEPSERAHNEQFF. The CDR3 DNA reads TGTGCCAGCAGCGAGCCGTCAGAGCGGGCCCACAATGAGCAGTTCTTC.

This clonotype was detected a few times. The chain uses TRBV13 and TRBJ1-2, with 9 bases lining up with TRBD1. The CDR3 sequence is 12 residues long. J gave up 7 bases and V 5 bases, and 2 bases lay outside the gene matches. CDR1 PRHDT and CDR2 FYEKMQ come from the germline V gene (reference sequence). The CDR3 region has the DNA TGTGCCAGCAGCATACAGGGGGCTGGCTACACCTTC. Translated: CASSIQGAGYTF.

The gene calls are TRBV21-1 and TRBJ2-2. TRBV21-1 is noted as a pseudogene. This CDR3 is 17 amino acids long. The CDR3 protein is CASSKIIVSSNTGELFF. CDR3 nucleotides: TGTGCCAGCAGCAAAATTATCGTCAGTTCGAACACCGGGGAGCTGTTTTTT.

The chain employs TRBV7-2 and TRBJ2-7; D is uncertain. The V gene's germline CDR1 is SGHTA and CDR2 FQGNSA. Trimming took off 0 bases at V and 6 bases at J, with 9 bases between the two ends. There are 13 residues in the CDR3. The CDR3 coding sequence is TGTGCCAGCAGCTTAGCCAGAAAAACCGAGCAGTACTTC. Protein product: CASSLARKTEQYF.

Only a few counts were recorded for this clonotype. This chain connects TRBV9 to TRBJ1-1; 9 nucleotides align to TRBD1. CDR1 SGDLS and CDR2 YYNGEE come from the germline V gene. This CDR3 has 15 amino acids. V dropped 4 bases and J dropped 7; count of bases not matched to a gene: 11. The CDR3 DNA is TGTGCCAGCAGCCCTCTCGGGACAGGGCGGAATGAAGCTTTCTTT. It yields the protein CASSPLGTGRNEAFF.

The chain links TRBV10-2 to TRBJ2-3, with D perhaps being TRBD1 or TRBD2 (6 bases each). The CDR3 length is 16 residues. Between the trimmed V and J ends, which lost 6 bases and 3 bases, there was a span of 19 bases. Germline V CDR1 and CDR2: WSHSY, SAAADI. CDR3 loop: CASRTTGTSWTDTQYF. The CDR3, as DNA: TGCGCCAGCAGGACAACAGGGACTTCCTGGACAGATACGCAGTATTTT.

The chain has TRBV2 and TRBJ2-3; maybe TRBD1 (5 bases). Looked up from germline, CDR1 is SNHLY and CDR2 is FYNNEI. The CDR3 consists of 15 residues. V was clipped by 3 bases and J by 2 bases, with 12 bases between them. The CDR3 region has the DNA TGTGCCAGCAGTGAGTGGTCAGGGTACACAGATACGCAGTATTTT. Its translation is CASSEWSGYTDTQYF.

This chain links TRBV7-3 with TRBJ2-5; no definite D call. This CDR3 comprises 13 residues. V lost 5 bases to trimming and J lost 5 bases, with 12 bases between them. Germline-derived CDR1 and CDR2 are SGHTA and FQGTGA. CDR3 bases: TGTGCCAGCAGCATGAGCCTGGGGGAGACCCAGTACTTC. Its translation is CASSMSLGETQYF.

This clonotype was seen a handful of times. V is TRBV5-1 and J is TRBJ2-1; D unresolved. CDR1 and CDR2 (germline): SGHRS, YFSETQ. The V gene lost 0 bases and the J gene lost 6 bases, with 13 bases spanning the gap. This CDR3 contains 15 residues. CDR3 coding DNA: TGCGCCAGCAGCTTGGACGTCCCAACTTTCAATGAGCAGTTCTTC. Its translation is CASSLDVPTFNEQFF.

This clonotype has more than one count but fewer than ten. This rearrangement joins TRBV7-2 to TRBJ2-7; 8 nucleotides line up with TRBD2. Germline assignment: CDR1 SGHTA and CDR2 FQGNSA. Unmatched junction bases numbered 2, after V lost 1 base and J lost 0 bases. CDR3 length equals 15 residues. The CDR3 region is CASSLGSGISYEQYF. The CDR3 DNA reads TGTGCCAGCAGCTTAGGTAGCGGGATCTCCTACGAGCAGTACTTC.

The chain links TRBV9 to TRBJ2-5, with D perhaps matching TRBD1 (6 bases). Looked up from germline, CDR1 is SGDLS and CDR2 is YYNGEE. Trimming took 4 bases from V and 2 from J, leaving 12 bases between them. The CDR3 contains 14 residues. The CDR3: CASSPQDRQETQYF. The CDR3 nucleotides read TGTGCCAGCAGCCCGCAGGACAGACAAGAGACCCAGTACTTC.

In this sample, this clonotype turned up many times. This chain links TRBV5-6 with TRBJ1-5; TRBD1 matches 8 bases. The CDR3 consists of 15 residues. Germline-derived CDR1 and CDR2 are SGHDT and YYEEEE. V shed 0 bases and J 1 base; nucleotides not matched to a gene: 0. The CDR3 protein is CASSLGTGSNQPQHF. CDR3 DNA sequence: TGTGCCAGCAGCTTGGGGACAGGGAGCAATCAGCCCCAGCATTTT.

This clonotype was seen only a few times. The genes are TRBV12-3 or TRBV12-4 and TRBJ2-1, with 7 bases aligning to TRBD2. V shed 0 bases and J 13 bases; nucleotides not matched to a gene: 3. This CDR3 spans 12 amino acids. CDR3 in amino acids: CASSLAGRAQFF. The CDR3 DNA follows: TGTGCCAGCAGTTTAGCAGGGAGGGCTCAGTTCTTC.

This clonotype was seen a few times. The chain links TRBV12-3 or TRBV12-4 to TRBJ2-6; D gene unclear. This CDR3 region has 14 residues. Trimming pared 7 bases from V and 4 bases from J, leaving 11 bases between. The CDR3 DNA reads as TGTGCCAGCACTTACTCGTCCGGGGCCAACGTCCTGACTTTC. It encodes CASTYSSGANVLTF.

This clonotype has a count of ten or more. V usage is TRBV7-9 and J usage is TRBJ2-3; 7 bases line up with TRBD2. CDR3 length: 17 amino acids. The V segment lost 0 bases and the J segment 6 bases; nucleotides outside the gene matches: 12. The germline gives CDR1 SEHNR, CDR2 FQNEAQ (reference sequence). CDR3 sequence (DNA): TGTGCCAGCAGCTTAGCGGGACTACTGCAAATGAGGGATACGCAGTATTTT. This sequence encodes CASSLAGLLQMRDTQYF.

This clonotype has more than one count but fewer than ten. The V call is TRBV20-1, the J call TRBJ2-5; a possible D gene is TRBD1 (6 bases). Germline V lookup: CDR1 DFQATT, CDR2 SNEGSKA (reference sequence). The CDR3 is 12 residues long. The V and J ends lost 4 bases and 5 bases respectively, with 11 bases between them. CDR3 DNA sequence: TGCAGTGCTACACAGGGTGGGGAGACCCAGTACTTC. Encoded protein: CSATQGGETQYF.

The CDR3 loop is CASRAGRRTTSTDTQYF. CDR3 bases: TGCGCCAGCAGGGCGGGACGTAGGACGACTAGCACAGATACGCAGTATTTT. V gene TRBV5-1 combines with J gene TRBJ2-3; tentative D call: TRBD2 (6 bases). This CDR3 spans 17 amino acids. Germline V lookup: CDR1 SGHRS, CDR2 YFSETQ. Trimming took off 5 bases at V and 0 bases at J, with 19 bases between the two ends.

This sequence joins TRBV5-1 and TRBJ2-7; D is perhaps TRBD2 (6 bases). The length of the CDR3 is 12 residues. Trimming removed 6 bases at V and 4 bases at J, with 11 bases between. The germline gives CDR1 SGHRS, CDR2 YFSETQ. The CDR3 coding sequence is TGCGCCAGCACGGGAGACTGGTACGAGCAGTACTTC. Translation: CASTGDWYEQYF. The variable domain in full, completed from reference TRBV5-1 and TRBJ2-7, reads KAGVTQTPRYLIKTRGQQVTLSCSPISGHRSVSWYQQTPGQGLQFLFEYFSETQRNKGNFPGRFSGRQFSNSRSEMNVSTLELGDSALYLCASTGDWYEQYFGPGTRLTVT.

The rearrangement links TRBV29-1 to TRBJ2-7, with 11 nucleotides matching TRBD2. V trimming: 2 bases; J trimming: 2 bases; junction bases outside the gene matches: 5. The CDR3 runs 15 residues. Germline CDR1 reads SQVTM; CDR2 reads ANQGSEA. The CDR3: CSVESETSGTYEQYF. For the CDR3, the DNA is TGCAGCGTTGAAAGCGAGACTAGCGGGACCTACGAGCAGTACTTC.

In this sample, this clonotype turned up a few times. The chain joins TRBV4-3 to TRBJ1-1, with D possibly TRBD1 on 5 matching bases. V lost 2 bases and J lost 0, with 16 bases in between. The CDR3 is 17 amino acids. Germline V gene lookup returns CDR1 LGHNA and CDR2 YSLEER. The DNA for the CDR3 is TGCGCCAGCAGCCAACTAAAGGGACGAAACATGAACACTGAAGCTTTCTTT. This codes for CASSQLKGRNMNTEAFF.